The clone carrying this T cell receptor (beta chain) occurred many times. What it recognizes is unknown. V lost 4 bases to trimming and J lost 2 bases, with 12 bases between them. The CDR3 loop spans 16 amino acids. Per the germline V gene, CDR1 is SGHDN and CDR2 is FVKESK. The data belong to a study of T-cell memory formation after mild COVID-19. Study-wide context: The two donors had largely donor-specific TCR clusters. Whole-study results and caveats: While clones contracting from day 15 to 85 were balanced between CD4 and CD8, later expanders leaned CD4+. Contracting CD4+ clones sat mainly in CM and EM; CD8+ in EMRA. Cross-reactive memory seemingly joined, as some responding clones were found in pre-infection memory.

TCRdb re-called the 5' RACE reads with MiXCR, one entry per CDR3 protein. The sample records 200,000 or so distinct CDR3 sequences, around 20% being singletons. The chain links TRBV14 to TRBJ2-6; D is undetermined. The sequencing sample was made of PBMCs or a T cell subset sorted from them (not recorded which). This clonotype was obtained from an adult woman who had mild COVID-19 (a few samples of this study predate the infection). Cell type and time point are not known. The chain's CDR3 is CASSLWGPPGANVLTF. The CDR3 nucleotides read TGTGCCAGCAGCCTTTGGGGTCCCCCTGGGGCCAACGTCCTGACTTTC.